Listed here are 24 T cell receptor beta chains from one sample, sequenced in a study of T cell changes during pregnancy in multiple sclerosis. Produced via immunoSEQ multiplex PCR; TCRdb's table is partial and in-frame only. The profile covers tens of thousands of clones, with about 90% appearing a single time and roughly 1.5% taken by the ten largest. Sequenced here: peripheral blood, sampled after pregnancy. These receptors all come from a female donor with multiple sclerosis, enrolled in a pregnancy study.

This sequence joins TRBV5-1 and TRBJ2-7; D uncertain. V lost 0 bases to trimming and J lost 6 bases, with 10 bases between them. The CDR3 has 13 residues. The germline gives CDR1 SGHRS, CDR2 YFSETQ. The CDR3 spells CASSLDRVGEQYF. The CDR3 region has the DNA TGCGCCAGCAGCTTGGATCGGGTAGGCGAGCAGTACTTC.

The chain links TRBV20-1 to TRBJ2-1, with D uncertain. Germline values: CDR1 DFQATT, CDR2 SNEGSKA (reference sequence). The CDR3 covers 11 residues. The V end lost 5 bases, the J end lost 7 bases, and 9 bases lay between the germline ends. CDR3 amino acids: CSAPLTNEQFF. The CDR3 DNA sequence: TGCAGTGCTCCCCTCACTAATGAGCAGTTCTTC.

The sample holds a few counts of this clone. This chain connects TRBV29-1 to TRBJ1-1; D gene uncertain. Germline V gene lookup returns CDR1 SQVTM and CDR2 ANQGSEA. V lost 7 bases, J lost 4 bases, and 13 bases lay in between. The CDR3 runs to 12 residues. The CDR3 region is CSGSGEGTEAFF. CDR3 nucleotides: TGCAGCGGGAGCGGTGAGGGCACTGAAGCTTTCTTT.

The V and J genes are TRBV7-8 and TRBJ2-7, with no clear D. The CDR3 has 14 amino acids. Germline lookup yields CDR1 SGHVS and CDR2 FQNEAQ. V dropped 1 base and J dropped 2 bases, with 9 bases sitting between them. CDR3: CASSLDAGTYEQYF. In DNA, the CDR3 is TGTGCCAGCAGCTTAGATGCAGGAACCTACGAGCAGTACTTC.

This chain joins TRBV6-6 and TRBJ2-3; tentatively, D is TRBD2 (6 bases). The CDR3 covers 15 residues. Germline V gene sequence: CDR1 MNHNY, CDR2 SVGAGI (reference sequence). With 0 bases removed from V and 5 bases from J, the gap between germline ends came to 12 bases. CDR3 sequence reads: CASSYSGGLGDTQYF. In nucleotides, the CDR3 is TGTGCCAGCAGTTACTCCGGAGGGCTGGGAGATACGCAGTATTTT.

The chain employs TRBV5-8 and TRBJ2-1; 10 bases agree with TRBD2. V shed 0 bases, J shed 4 bases, and the junction held 1 base outside the gene matches. The CDR3 extends over 15 amino acids. Germline V gene data show CDR1 as SGHTS and CDR2 as YDEGEE. CDR3 sequence reads: CASSLELAGYNEQFF. The CDR3 nucleotides are TGTGCCAGCAGCTTGGAACTAGCGGGATACAATGAGCAGTTCTTC.

The chain couples TRBV10-1 to TRBJ2-7; 7 bases fit TRBD2. Germline V gene sequence: CDR1 WNHNN, CDR2 SYGVQD (reference sequence). The CDR3 covers 13 residues. The ends lost 3 bases at V and 3 bases at J; junction bases unmatched: 2. DNA for the CDR3: TGCGCCAGCAGTGACGCGGGAGTCTACGAGCAGTACTTC. The encoded protein is CASSDAGVYEQYF.

V and J are TRBV19 and TRBJ2-7; 9 nucleotides align to TRBD2. The CDR3 is made up of 15 amino acids. The V and J ends lost 4 bases and 7 bases, in that order; junction bases with no gene match: 11. Per the germline V gene, CDR1 is LNHDA and CDR2 is SQIVND (reference sequence). CDR3 sequence: CASSTSKREAEEQYF. The DNA of the CDR3 is TGTGCCAGTAGTACGTCTAAGCGGGAGGCCGAAGAGCAGTACTTC.

The chain couples TRBV10-3 to TRBJ2-7; 9 nucleotides align to TRBD1. The CDR3 has 15 amino acids. V was pared by 7 bases and J by 1 base, with 8 bases of the junction left unmatched. Germline V gene lookup returns CDR1 ENHRY and CDR2 SYGVKD. The CDR3: CAITGQTGGSYEQYF. In DNA form, the CDR3 reads TGTGCCATCACCGGACAGACAGGGGGTTCCTACGAGCAGTACTTC.

The chain employs TRBV27 and TRBJ1-5; D remains ambiguous. Germline loops: CDR1 MNHEY, CDR2 SMNVEV (reference sequence). The V end was cut by 8 bases, the J end by 4 bases, with 15 bases between. The CDR3 is 14 residues long. CDR3 in amino acids: CASGPLPGNQPQHF. The DNA for the CDR3 is TGTGCCAGCGGCCCGCTCCCGGGGAATCAGCCCCAGCATTTT.

V and J are TRBV5-4 and TRBJ1-1; D is uncertain. Trimming cost V 0 bases and J 9 bases, with 9 bases left between them. From germline, CDR1 is SGHNT and CDR2 YYREEE (reference sequence). This CDR3 comprises 12 residues. CDR3 sequence reads: CASSLGAEQAFF. The CDR3 DNA sequence: TGTGCCAGCAGCTTGGGAGCGGAACAAGCTTTCTTT.

This rearrangement joins TRBV19 to TRBJ1-5, with 7 positions matching TRBD1. Germline V gives CDR1 LNHDA, CDR2 SQIVND (reference sequence). V lost 6 bases and J lost 2; bases outside the gene matches: 7. The CDR3 length is 15 residues. In DNA form, the CDR3 reads TGTGCCAGTAGCTCGACAGGGTATGGCAATCAGCCCCAGCATTTT. This translates into CASSSTGYGNQPQHF.

The CDR3 sequence: CASSQQGNYGYTF. In DNA, the CDR3 is TGTGCCAGCAGTCAGCAGGGGAACTATGGCTACACCTTC. The rearrangement joins TRBV6-5 to TRBJ1-2, with D possibly matching TRBD1 (6 bases). Deletions cut 5 bases from V and 2 bases from J, with 9 bases between. Germline CDR1 is MNHEY and CDR2 is SVGAGI. This CDR3 has 13 residues.

The chain recombines TRBV9 with TRBJ2-7, with D possibly being TRBD2 (6 bases). The CDR3 sequence is 15 residues long. Germline CDR1 SGDLS, CDR2 YYNGEE. Trimming took off 0 bases at V and 3 bases at J, with 13 bases between the two ends. CDR3 bases: TGTGCCAGCAGCGTAGAGAGTAGCGGCTACTACGAGCAGTACTTC. Translated, it gives CASSVESSGYYEQYF.

The V call is TRBV5-1, the J call TRBJ1-1, with D hard to call. Germline V gives CDR1 SGHRS, CDR2 YFSETQ. V dropped 4 bases and J dropped 0 bases, with 10 bases sitting between them. CDR3 length: 14 residues. The CDR3 DNA is TGCGCCAGCAGCACCAACACCCTGAACACTGAAGCTTTCTTT. As protein: CASSTNTLNTEAFF.

A single count supports this clone. The V and J genes are TRBV5-4 and TRBJ2-1; 8 bases match TRBD2. The V gene end was trimmed by 4 bases and the J gene end by 9 bases; junction bases not matched to a gene: 9. Germline V gene data show CDR1 as SGHNT and CDR2 as YYREEE (reference sequence). The CDR3 has 14 amino acids. Here the CDR3 DNA reads TGTGCCAGCAGCCTGCGGGACCTAGCGGGTGAGCAGTTCTTC. Its translation: CASSLRDLAGEQFF.

The rearrangement joins TRBV7-9 to TRBJ2-7; 7 bases are a match to TRBD1. Germline CDR1 and CDR2: SEHNR and FQNEAQ (reference sequence). The CDR3 loop spans 15 amino acids. V shed 5 bases and J 1 base; nucleotides not matched to a gene: 8. As DNA, the CDR3 is TGTGCCAGCAGCACCCGGGACAGTCTTTCCTACGAGCAGTACTTC. Protein product: CASSTRDSLSYEQYF.

The chain has TRBV18 and TRBJ2-7; TRBD2 aligns across 7 bases. The germline CDR1 and CDR2 sequences are KGHSH and LQKENI. The junction had 7 bases not matched to a gene; V was cut back by 6 bases and J by 2 bases. The CDR3 covers 14 residues. CDR3 residues: CASSGLGTPYEQYF. CDR3 nucleotide sequence: TGTGCCAGCTCTGGACTAGGGACCCCCTACGAGCAGTACTTC.

J is TRBJ2-3 and V is TRBV7-9; the D gene is possibly TRBD1 (5 bases). V was trimmed by 2 bases and J by 2 bases, leaving 14 bases between them. The CDR3 runs to 16 residues. Per germline, CDR1 SEHNR and CDR2 FQNEAQ (reference sequence). CDR3 nucleotide sequence: TGTGCCAGCAGCTTACCCCAAGGGGCCTTCACAGATACGCAGTATTTT. It translates to CASSLPQGAFTDTQYF. Looking up the rest from reference TRBV7-9 and TRBJ2-3 gives the full variable domain: DTGVSQNPRHKITKRGQNVTFRCDPISEHNRLYWYRQTLGQGPEFLTYFQNEAQLEKSRLLSDRFSAERPKGSFSTLEIQRTEQGDSAMYLCASSLPQGAFTDTQYFGPGTRLTVL.

This clone was detected a few times. The CDR3 nucleotides are TGTGCCAGCAGTGAAGTCTTGGCGGGGGGCTACGAGCAGTACTTC. It translates to CASSEVLAGGYEQYF. This chain connects TRBV6-1 to TRBJ2-7, with 8 positions matching TRBD2. Trimming at V came to 1 base and at J to 3 bases, leaving 5 bases not matched to a gene. Germline V gives CDR1 MNHNS, CDR2 SASEGT. This CDR3 region has 15 residues.

The chain recombines TRBV4-3 with TRBJ2-6; 7 nucleotides agree with TRBD2. V lost 4 bases, J lost 2 bases, and 5 bases stayed unmatched. The CDR3 loop spans 16 amino acids. The germline CDR1 and CDR2 sequences are LGHNA and YSLEER. The chain's CDR3 is CASSLAAGAGANVLTF. CDR3 coding DNA: TGCGCCAGCAGCCTCGCGGCGGGGGCTGGGGCCAACGTCCTGACTTTC.

The J gene is TRBJ1-2, the V gene TRBV27, with a tentative D call TRBD1 (6 bases). The CDR3 is made up of 16 amino acids. CDR1 is MNHEY and CDR2 is SMNVEV in the germline V gene (reference sequence). V gave up 4 bases and J gave up 3 bases, with 18 bases separating them. CDR3 DNA: TGTGCCAGCAGTTCCAGCAGGGCCGAGGGGGACTATGGCTACACCTTC. Amino acids: CASSSSRAEGDYGYTF.

The CDR3 region is CASISQENSGNTIYF. The CDR3 DNA reads as TGTGCCAGCATTTCACAGGAGAACTCTGGAAACACCATATATTTT. The chain employs TRBV25-1 and TRBJ1-3, with a tentative D call TRBD1 (5 bases). CDR1 and CDR2 (germline): MGHDK, SYGVNS. The CDR3 spans 15 residues. V was clipped by 7 bases and J by 0 bases, with 13 bases between them.

The chain has TRBV25-1 and TRBJ2-2, with D possibly being TRBD1 (6 bases). CDR1 MGHDK and CDR2 SYGVNS come from the germline V gene. This CDR3 has 13 amino acids. V was pared by 10 bases and J by 1 base, with 10 bases between. The CDR3 is CATKDRNTGELFF. For the CDR3, the DNA is TGTGCCACTAAGGACAGGAACACCGGGGAGCTGTTTTTT. Full variable domain (remainder filled in from reference TRBV25-1 and TRBJ2-2): EADIYQTPRYLVIGTGKKITLECSQTMGHDKMYWYQQDPGMELHLIHYSYGVNSTEKGDLSSESTVSRIRTEHFPLTLESARPSHTSQYLCATKDRNTGELFFGEGSRLTVL.